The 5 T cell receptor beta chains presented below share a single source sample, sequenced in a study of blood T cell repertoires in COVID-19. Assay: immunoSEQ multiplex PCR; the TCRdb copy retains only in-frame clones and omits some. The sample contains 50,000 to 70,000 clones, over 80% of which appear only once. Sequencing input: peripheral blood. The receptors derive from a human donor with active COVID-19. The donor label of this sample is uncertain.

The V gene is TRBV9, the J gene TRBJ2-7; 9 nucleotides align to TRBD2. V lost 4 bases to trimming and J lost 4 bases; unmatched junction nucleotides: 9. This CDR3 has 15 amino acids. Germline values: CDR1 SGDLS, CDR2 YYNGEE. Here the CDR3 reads CASSPAAGGPYEQYF. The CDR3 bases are TGTGCCAGCAGCCCAGCGGCGGGAGGGCCTTACGAGCAGTACTTC.

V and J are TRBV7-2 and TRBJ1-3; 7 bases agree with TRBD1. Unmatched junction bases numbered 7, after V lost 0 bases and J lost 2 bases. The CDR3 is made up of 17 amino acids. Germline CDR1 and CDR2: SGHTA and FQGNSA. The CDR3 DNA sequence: TGTGCCAGCAGCTTAGCCGGAGGGACAGCAACTGGAAACACCATATATTTT. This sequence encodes CASSLAGGTATGNTIYF.

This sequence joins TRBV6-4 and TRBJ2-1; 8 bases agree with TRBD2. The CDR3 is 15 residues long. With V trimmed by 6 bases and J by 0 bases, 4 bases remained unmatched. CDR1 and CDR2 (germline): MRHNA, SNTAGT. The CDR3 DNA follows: TGTGCCAGCAGGGCCGGGACTAGCTCCTACAATGAGCAGTTCTTC. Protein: CASRAGTSSYNEQFF.

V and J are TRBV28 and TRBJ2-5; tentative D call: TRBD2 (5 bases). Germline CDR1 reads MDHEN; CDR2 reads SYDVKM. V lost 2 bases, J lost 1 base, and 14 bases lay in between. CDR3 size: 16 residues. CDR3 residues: CASSLTPGRAQETQYF. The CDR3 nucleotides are TGTGCCAGCAGTTTAACCCCCGGGCGGGCCCAAGAGACCCAGTACTTC.

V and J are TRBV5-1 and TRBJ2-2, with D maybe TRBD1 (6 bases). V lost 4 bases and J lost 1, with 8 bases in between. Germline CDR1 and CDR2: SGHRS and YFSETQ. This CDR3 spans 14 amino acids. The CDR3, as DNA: TGCGCCAGCAGCGGGGGCCAGAACACCGGGGAGCTGTTTTTT. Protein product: CASSGGQNTGELFF.